Described below is a single T cell receptor beta chain sequence and its context. Produced via immunoSEQ multiplex PCR; TCRdb's table is partial and in-frame only. The data contain about 130,000 clones, approximately 80% of them singletons. The sample belongs to a study of blood T cell repertoires in COVID-19. Whole-study context: Samples came from the United States, Italy and Spain, spanning acute and convalescent COVID-19. Sample material is recorded as cDNA or gDNA derived from T cells, B-cell-depleted T cells, or PBMCs.

The CDR3 is made up of 15 amino acids. The germline V gene encodes CDR1 SGHTA and CDR2 FQGNSA. Trimming shortened V by 3 bases and J by 0 bases, and 12 bases separated the two germline ends. V and J are TRBV7-2 and TRBJ2-7, with a possible D match to TRBD1 (6 bases). Sequencing input: peripheral blood. This receptor was obtained from a man between 65 and 85 years old with acute or convalescent COVID-19. CDR3 DNA: TGTGCCAGCAGCTTGACTGGGGGCCCCTCCTACGAGCAGTACTTC. Translating it yields CASSLTGGPSYEQYF. The whole variable domain, filled in from reference TRBV7-2 and TRBJ2-7, reads GAGVSQSPSNKVTEKGKDVELRCDPISGHTALYWYRQSLGQGLEFLIYFQGNSAPDKSGLPSDRFSAERTGGSVSTLTIQRTQQEDSAVYLCASSLTGGPSYEQYFGPGTRLTVT.